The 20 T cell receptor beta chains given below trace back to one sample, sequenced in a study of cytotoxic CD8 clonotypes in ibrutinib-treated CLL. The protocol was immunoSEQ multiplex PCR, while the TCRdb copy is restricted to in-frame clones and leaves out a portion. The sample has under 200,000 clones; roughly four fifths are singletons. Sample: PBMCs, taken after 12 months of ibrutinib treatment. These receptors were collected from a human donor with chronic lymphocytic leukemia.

CDR3 protein: CASSVKPWCQETQYF. The CDR3 coding sequence is TGCGCCAGCAGTGTTAAACCTTGGTGCCAAGAGACCCAGTACTTC. V usage is TRBV10-1 and J usage is TRBJ2-5, with D hard to call. The CDR3 totals 15 residues. CDR1 and CDR2 (germline): WNHNN, SYGVQD (reference sequence). Trimming shortened V by 4 bases and J by 1 base, and 13 bases separated the two germline ends.

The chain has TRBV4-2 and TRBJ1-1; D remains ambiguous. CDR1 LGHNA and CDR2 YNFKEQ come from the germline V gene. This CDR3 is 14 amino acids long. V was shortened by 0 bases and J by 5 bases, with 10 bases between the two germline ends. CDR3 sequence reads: CASSQDLLGTEAFF. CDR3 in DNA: TGTGCCAGCAGCCAAGATTTGCTAGGTACTGAAGCTTTCTTT.

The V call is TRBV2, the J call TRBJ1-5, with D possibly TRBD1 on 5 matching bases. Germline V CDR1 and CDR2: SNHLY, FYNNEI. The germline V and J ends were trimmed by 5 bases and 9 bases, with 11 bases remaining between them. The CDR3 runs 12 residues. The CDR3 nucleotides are TGTGCCAGCAGTTCCCAGGGCGCGCCCCAGCATTTT. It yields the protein CASSSQGAPQHF.

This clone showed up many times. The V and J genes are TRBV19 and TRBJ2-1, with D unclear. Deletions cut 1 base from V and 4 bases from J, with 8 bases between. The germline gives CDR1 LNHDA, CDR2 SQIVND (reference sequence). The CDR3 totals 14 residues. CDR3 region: CASSIGSGYNEQFF. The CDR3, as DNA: TGTGCCAGTAGTATAGGGTCTGGGTACAATGAGCAGTTCTTC.

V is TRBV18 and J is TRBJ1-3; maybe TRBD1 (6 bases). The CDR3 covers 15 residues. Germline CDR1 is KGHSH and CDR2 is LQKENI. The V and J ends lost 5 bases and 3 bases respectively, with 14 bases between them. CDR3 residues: CASSSNQGSGNTIYF. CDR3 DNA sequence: TGTGCCAGCTCATCAAACCAGGGGAGTGGAAACACCATATATTTT.

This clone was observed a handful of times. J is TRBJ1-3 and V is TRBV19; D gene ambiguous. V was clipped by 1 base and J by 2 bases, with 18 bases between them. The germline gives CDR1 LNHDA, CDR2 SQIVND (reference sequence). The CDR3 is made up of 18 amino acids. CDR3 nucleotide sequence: TGTGCCAGTAGTATAGTCAGCCTACCAGATAGGACTGGAAACACCATATATTTT. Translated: CASSIVSLPDRTGNTIYF.

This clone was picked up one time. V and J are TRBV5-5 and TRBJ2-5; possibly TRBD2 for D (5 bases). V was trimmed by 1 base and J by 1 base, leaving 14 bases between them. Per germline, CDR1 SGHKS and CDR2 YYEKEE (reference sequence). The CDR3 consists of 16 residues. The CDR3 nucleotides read TGTGCCAGCAGCTTGACACTGAGAGGGCTCCAAGAGACCCAGTACTTC. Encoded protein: CASSLTLRGLQETQYF.

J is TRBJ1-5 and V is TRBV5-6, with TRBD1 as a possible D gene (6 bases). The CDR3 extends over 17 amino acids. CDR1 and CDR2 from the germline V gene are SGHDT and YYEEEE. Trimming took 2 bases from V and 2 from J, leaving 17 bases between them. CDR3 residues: CASSFIGGAGGNQPQHF. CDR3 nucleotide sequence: TGTGCCAGCAGCTTTATCGGGGGCGCGGGGGGCAATCAGCCCCAGCATTTT.

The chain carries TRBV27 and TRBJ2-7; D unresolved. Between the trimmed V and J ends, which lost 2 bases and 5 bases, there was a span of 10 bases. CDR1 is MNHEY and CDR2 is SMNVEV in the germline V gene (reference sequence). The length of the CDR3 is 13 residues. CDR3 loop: CASSLPGWHEQYF. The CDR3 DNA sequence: TGTGCCAGCAGTTTACCTGGGTGGCACGAGCAGTACTTC.

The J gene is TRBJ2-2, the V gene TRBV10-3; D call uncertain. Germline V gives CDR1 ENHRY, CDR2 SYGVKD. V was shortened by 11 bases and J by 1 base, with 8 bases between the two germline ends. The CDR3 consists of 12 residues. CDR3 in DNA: TGTGCCTCAACAATGAACACCGGGGAGCTGTTTTTT. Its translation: CASTMNTGELFF.

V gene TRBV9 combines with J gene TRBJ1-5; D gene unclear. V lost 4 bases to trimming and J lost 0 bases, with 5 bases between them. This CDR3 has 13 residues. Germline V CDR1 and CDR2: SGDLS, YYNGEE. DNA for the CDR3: TGTGCCAGCAGCATAGATAGCAATCAGCCCCAGCATTTT. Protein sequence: CASSIDSNQPQHF.

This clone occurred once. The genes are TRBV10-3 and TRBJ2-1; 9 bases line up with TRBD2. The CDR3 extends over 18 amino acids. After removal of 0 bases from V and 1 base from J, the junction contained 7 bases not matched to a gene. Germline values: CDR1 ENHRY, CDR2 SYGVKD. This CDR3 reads CAISESAGGIGSYNEQFF. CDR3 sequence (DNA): TGTGCCATCAGTGAGTCCGCGGGGGGGATAGGGTCCTACAATGAGCAGTTCTTC.

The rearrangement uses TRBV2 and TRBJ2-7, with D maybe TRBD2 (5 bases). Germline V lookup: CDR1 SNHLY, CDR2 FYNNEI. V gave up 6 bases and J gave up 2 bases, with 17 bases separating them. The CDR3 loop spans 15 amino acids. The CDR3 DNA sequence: TGTGCCAGCAGGGATTTGGTGGACTCACCCTACGAGCAGTACTTC. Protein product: CASRDLVDSPYEQYF.

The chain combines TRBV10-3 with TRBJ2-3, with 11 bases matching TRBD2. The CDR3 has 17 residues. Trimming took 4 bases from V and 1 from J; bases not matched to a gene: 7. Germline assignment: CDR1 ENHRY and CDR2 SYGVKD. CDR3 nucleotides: TGTGCCATCAGTGGCCTTAGCGGGGGGGCCGGCACAGATACGCAGTATTTT. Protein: CAISGLSGGAGTDTQYF.

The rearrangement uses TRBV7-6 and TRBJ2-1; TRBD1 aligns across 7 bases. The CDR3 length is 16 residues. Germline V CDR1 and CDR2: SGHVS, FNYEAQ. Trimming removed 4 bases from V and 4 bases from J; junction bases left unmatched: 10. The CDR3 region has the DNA TGTGCCAGCAGCTCGTCAACTTCGGGACAGTACAATGAGCAGTTCTTC. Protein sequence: CASSSSTSGQYNEQFF.

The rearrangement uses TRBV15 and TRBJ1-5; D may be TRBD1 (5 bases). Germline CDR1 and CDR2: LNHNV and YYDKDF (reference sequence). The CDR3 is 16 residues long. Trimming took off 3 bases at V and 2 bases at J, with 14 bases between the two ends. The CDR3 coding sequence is TGTGCCACCAGCAGGGAATCAGGGTCGGGCAATCAGCCCCAGCATTTT. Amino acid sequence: CATSRESGSGNQPQHF. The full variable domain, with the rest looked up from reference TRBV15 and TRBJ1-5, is DAMVIQNPRYQVTQFGKPVTLSCSQTLNHNVMYWYQQKSSQAPKLLFHYYDKDFNNEADTPDNFQSRRPNTSFCFLDIRSPGLGDTAMYLCATSRESGSGNQPQHFGDGTRLSIL.

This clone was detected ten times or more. The CDR3 sequence is CASSPPVQRDEQYF. In DNA form, the CDR3 reads TGTGCCAGCTCACCACCGGTTCAACGGGACGAGCAGTACTTC. This chain links TRBV18 with TRBJ2-7, with D uncertain. The CDR3 has 14 amino acids. CDR1 is KGHSH, CDR2 LQKENI, per germline. V was pared by 0 bases and J by 5 bases, with 11 bases between. Supplemented by reference TRBV18 and TRBJ2-7, the full variable domain reads NAGVMQNPRHLVRRRGQEARLRCSPMKGHSHVYWYRQLPEEGLKFMVYLQKENIIDESGMPKERFSAEFPKEGPSILRIQQVVRGDSAAYFCASSPPVQRDEQYFGPGTRLTVT.

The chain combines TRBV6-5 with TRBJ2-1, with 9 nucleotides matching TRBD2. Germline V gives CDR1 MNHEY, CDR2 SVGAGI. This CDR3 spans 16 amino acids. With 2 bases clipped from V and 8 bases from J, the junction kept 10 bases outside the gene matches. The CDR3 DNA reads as TGTGCCAGCAGTTACCGCTATGCGGGAGGGCGTGATGAGCAGTTCTTC. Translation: CASSYRYAGGRDEQFF.

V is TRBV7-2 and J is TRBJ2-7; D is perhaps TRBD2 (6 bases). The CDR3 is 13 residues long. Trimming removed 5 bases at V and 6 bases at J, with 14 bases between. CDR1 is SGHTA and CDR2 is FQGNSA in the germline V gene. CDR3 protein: CASSVRTNREQYF. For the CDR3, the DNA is TGTGCCAGCAGCGTCCGGACTAATCGCGAGCAGTACTTC.

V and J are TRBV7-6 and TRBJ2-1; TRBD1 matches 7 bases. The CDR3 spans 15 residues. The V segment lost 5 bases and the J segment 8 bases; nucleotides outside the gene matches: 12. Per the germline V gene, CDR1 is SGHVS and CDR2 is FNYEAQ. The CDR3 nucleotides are TGTGCCAGCAGCGTCGGGGTCAGGGGGAACGATGAGCAGTTCTTC. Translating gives CASSVGVRGNDEQFF.